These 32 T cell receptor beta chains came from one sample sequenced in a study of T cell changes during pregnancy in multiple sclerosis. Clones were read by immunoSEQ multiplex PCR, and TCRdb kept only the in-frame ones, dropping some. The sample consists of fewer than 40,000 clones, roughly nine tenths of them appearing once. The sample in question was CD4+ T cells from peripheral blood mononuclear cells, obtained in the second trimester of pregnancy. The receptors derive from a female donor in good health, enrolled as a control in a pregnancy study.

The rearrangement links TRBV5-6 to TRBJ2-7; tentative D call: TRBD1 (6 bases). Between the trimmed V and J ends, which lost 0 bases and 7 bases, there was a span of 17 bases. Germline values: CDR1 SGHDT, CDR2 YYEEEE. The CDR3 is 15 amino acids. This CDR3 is CASSLDRVGVLEQYF. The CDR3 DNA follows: TGTGCCAGCAGCTTGGACAGGGTTGGGGTACTTGAGCAGTACTTC.

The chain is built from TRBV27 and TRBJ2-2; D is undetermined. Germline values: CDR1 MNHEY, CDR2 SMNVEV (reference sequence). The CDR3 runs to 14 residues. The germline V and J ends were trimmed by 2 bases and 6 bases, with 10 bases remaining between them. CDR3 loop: CASSLIGASGELFF. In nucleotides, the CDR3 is TGTGCCAGCAGTTTAATCGGTGCTTCCGGGGAGCTGTTTTTT.

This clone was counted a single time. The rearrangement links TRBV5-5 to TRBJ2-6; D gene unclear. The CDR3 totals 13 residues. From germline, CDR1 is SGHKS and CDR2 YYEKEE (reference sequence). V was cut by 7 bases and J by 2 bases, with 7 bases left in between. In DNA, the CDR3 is TGTGCCAGCTTGGGCCCTGGGGCCAACGTCCTGACTTTC. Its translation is CASLGPGANVLTF.

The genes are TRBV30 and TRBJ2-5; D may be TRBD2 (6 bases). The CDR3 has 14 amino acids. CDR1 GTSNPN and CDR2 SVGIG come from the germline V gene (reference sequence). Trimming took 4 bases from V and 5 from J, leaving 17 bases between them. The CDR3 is CAWNQLGGPETQYF. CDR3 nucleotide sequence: TGTGCCTGGAACCAATTGGGGGGTCCGGAGACCCAGTACTTC.

CDR3 in DNA: TGCGCCAGCAGTGGGTTGGGACAGCTCTATGGCTACACCTTC. Translated, it gives CASSGLGQLYGYTF. The V gene is TRBV10-2, the J gene TRBJ1-2; 7 bases match TRBD1. Germline loops: CDR1 WSHSY, CDR2 SAAADI. The CDR3 covers 14 residues. With V trimmed by 4 bases and J by 4 bases, 6 bases remained unmatched.

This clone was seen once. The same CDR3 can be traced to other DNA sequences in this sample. CDR3 DNA sequence: TGTGCCAGCAGCGAGACAGGGACGAACTACGAGCAGTACTTC. Amino acid sequence: CASSETGTNYEQYF. The chain couples TRBV9 to TRBJ2-7, with 7 bases that match TRBD1. V was pared by 3 bases and J by 3 bases, with 6 bases of the junction left unmatched. Germline V CDR1 and CDR2: SGDLS, YYNGEE. CDR3 length equals 14 residues.

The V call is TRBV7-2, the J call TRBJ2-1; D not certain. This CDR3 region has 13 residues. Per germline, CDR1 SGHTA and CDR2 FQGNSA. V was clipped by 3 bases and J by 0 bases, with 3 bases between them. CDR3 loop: CASSLSSYNEQFF. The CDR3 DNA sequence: TGTGCCAGCAGCTTGAGCTCCTACAATGAGCAGTTCTTC.

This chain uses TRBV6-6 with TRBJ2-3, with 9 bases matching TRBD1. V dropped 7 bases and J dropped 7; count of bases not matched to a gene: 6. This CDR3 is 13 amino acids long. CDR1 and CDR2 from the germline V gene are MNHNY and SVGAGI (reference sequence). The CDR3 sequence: CASILTGGNTQYF. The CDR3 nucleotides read TGTGCCAGCATTCTAACAGGGGGCAATACGCAGTATTTT.

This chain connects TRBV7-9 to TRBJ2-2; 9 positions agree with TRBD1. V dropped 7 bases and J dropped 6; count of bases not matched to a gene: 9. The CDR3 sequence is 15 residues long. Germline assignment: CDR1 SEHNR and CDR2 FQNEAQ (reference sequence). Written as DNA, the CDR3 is TGTGCCAGCACCATACTACAGGGGGCCGCCGGGGAGCTGTTTTTT. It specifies CASTILQGAAGELFF.

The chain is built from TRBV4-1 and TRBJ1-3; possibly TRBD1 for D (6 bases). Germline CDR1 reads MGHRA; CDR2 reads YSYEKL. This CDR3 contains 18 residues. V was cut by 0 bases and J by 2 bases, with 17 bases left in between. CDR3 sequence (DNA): TGCGCCAGCAGCCAAGATCAGGGCAGGGGCAGGGCTGGAAACACCATATATTTT. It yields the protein CASSQDQGRGRAGNTIYF.

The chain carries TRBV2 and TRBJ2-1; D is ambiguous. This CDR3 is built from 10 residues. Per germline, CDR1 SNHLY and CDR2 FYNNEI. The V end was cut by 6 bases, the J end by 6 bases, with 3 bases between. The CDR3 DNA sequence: TGTGCCAGCAGCGTCAATGAGCAGTTCTTC. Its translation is CASSVNEQFF.

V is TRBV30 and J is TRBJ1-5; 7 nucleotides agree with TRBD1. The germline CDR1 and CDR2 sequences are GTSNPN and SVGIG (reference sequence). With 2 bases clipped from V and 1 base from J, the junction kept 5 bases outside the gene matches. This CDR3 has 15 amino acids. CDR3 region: CAWSPTGDSNQPQHF. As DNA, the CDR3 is TGTGCCTGGAGTCCCACAGGGGACAGCAATCAGCCCCAGCATTTT.

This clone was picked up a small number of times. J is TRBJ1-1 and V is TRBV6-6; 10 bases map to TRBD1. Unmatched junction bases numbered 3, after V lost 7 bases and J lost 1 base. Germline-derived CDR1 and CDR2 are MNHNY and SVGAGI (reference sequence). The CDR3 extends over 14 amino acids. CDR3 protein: CASTRDRGNTEAFF. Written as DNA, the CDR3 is TGTGCCAGCACCAGGGACAGGGGGAACACTGAAGCTTTCTTT.

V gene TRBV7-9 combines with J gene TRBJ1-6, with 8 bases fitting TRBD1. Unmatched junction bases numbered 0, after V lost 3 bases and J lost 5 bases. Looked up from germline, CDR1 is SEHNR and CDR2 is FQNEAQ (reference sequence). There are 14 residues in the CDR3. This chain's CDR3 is CASSLGQDNSPLHF. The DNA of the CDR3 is TGTGCCAGCAGCTTGGGACAGGATAATTCACCCCTCCACTTT.

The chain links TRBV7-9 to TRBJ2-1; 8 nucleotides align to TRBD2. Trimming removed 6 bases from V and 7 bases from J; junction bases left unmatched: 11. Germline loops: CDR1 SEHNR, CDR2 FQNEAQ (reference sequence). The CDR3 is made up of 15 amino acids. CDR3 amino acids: CASREVGLAGNEQFF. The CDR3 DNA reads TGTGCCAGCAGGGAGGTAGGGCTAGCGGGTAATGAGCAGTTCTTC.

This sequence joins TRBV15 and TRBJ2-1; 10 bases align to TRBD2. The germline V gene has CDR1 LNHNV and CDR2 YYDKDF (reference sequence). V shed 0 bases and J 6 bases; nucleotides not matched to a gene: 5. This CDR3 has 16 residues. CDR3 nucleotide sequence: TGTGCCACCAGCAGAGATGTGGCTAGCGGGAGCAATGAGCAGTTCTTC. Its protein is CATSRDVASGSNEQFF.

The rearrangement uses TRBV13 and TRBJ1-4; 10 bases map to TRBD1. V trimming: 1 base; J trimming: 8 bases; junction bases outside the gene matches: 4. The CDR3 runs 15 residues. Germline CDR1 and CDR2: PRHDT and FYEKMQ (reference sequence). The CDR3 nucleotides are TGTGCCAGCAGCTTAGCCCGGGACAGGGGAGAAAAACTGTTTTTT. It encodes CASSLARDRGEKLFF.

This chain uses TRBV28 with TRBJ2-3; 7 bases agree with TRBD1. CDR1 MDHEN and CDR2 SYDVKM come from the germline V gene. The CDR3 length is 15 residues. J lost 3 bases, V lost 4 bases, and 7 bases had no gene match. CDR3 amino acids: CASSSPGQQTDTQYF. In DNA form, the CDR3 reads TGTGCCAGCAGTTCCCCGGGACAGCAAACAGATACGCAGTATTTT.

The CDR3 region has the DNA TGTGCCAGCAGCCGACTTCTAGCAGGAAACACCGGGGAGCTGTTTTTT. It translates to CASSRLLAGNTGELFF. The chain combines TRBV11-2 with TRBJ2-2; D possibly corresponds to TRBD2 (5 bases). The CDR3 totals 16 residues. In germline, CDR1 is SGHAT, CDR2 FQNNGV. V dropped 5 bases and J dropped 2 bases, with 15 bases sitting between them.

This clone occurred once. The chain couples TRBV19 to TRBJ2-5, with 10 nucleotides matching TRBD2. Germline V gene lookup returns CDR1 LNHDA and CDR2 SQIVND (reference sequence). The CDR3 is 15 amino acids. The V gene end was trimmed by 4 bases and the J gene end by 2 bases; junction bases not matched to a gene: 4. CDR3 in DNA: TGTGCCAGTAGTACCGCTAGCGGGGGACAAGAGACCCAGTACTTC. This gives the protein CASSTASGGQETQYF.

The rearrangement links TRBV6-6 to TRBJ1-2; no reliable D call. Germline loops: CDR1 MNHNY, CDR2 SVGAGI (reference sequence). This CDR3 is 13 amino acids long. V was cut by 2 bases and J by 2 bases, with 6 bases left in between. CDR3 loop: CASSYDINYGYTF. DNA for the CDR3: TGTGCCAGCAGTTACGACATAAACTATGGCTACACCTTC.

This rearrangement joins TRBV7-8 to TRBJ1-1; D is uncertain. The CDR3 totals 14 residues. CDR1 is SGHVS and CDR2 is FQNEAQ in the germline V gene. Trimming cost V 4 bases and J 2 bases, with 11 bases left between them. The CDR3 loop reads CASSSTDLNTEAFF. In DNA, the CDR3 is TGTGCCAGCAGCTCCACAGATTTAAACACTGAAGCTTTCTTT. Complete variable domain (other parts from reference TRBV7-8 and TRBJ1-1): GAGVSQSPRYKVAKRGQDVALRCDPISGHVSLFWYQQALGQGPEFLTYFQNEAQLDKSGLPSDRFFAERPEGSVSTLKIQRTQQEDSAVYLCASSSTDLNTEAFFGQGTRLTVV.

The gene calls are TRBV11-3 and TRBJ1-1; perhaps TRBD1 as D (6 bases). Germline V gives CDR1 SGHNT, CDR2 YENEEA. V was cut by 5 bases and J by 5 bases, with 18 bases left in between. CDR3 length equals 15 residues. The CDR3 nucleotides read TGTGCCAGCAGCATTCCGCGGGGGGCGCCGACTGAAGCTTTCTTT. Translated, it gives CASSIPRGAPTEAFF.

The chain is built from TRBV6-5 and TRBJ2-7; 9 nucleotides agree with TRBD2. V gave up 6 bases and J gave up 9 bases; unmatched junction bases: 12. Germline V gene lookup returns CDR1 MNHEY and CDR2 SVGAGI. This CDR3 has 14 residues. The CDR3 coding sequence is TGTGCCAGCAGCCTGCCGGGACTAGCCCGATCGCAGTACTTC. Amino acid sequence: CASSLPGLARSQYF.

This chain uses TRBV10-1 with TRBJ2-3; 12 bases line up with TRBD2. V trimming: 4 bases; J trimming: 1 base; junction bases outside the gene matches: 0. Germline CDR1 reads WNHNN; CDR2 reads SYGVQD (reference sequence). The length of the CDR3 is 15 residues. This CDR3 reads CASSGTSGGTDTQYF. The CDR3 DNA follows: TGCGCCAGCAGTGGGACTAGCGGGGGCACAGATACGCAGTATTTT.

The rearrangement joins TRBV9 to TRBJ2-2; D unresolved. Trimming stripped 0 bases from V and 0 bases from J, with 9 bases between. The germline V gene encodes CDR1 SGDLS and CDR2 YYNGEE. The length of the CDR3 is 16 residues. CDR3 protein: CASSVGAEPNTGELFF. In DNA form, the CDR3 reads TGTGCCAGCAGCGTAGGGGCAGAGCCGAACACCGGGGAGCTGTTTTTT.

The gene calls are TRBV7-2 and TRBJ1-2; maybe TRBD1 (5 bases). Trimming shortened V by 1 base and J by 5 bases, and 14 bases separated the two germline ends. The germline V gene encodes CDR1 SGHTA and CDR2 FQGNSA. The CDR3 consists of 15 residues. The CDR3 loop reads CASSLDTGVGYGYTF. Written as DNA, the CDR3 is TGTGCCAGCAGCTTAGATACGGGGGTAGGGTATGGCTACACCTTC.

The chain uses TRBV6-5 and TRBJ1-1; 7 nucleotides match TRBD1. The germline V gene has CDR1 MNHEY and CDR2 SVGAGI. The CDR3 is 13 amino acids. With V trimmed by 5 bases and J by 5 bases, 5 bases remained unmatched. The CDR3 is CASSNRQGTEAFF. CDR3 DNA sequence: TGTGCCAGCAGTAACCGACAGGGAACTGAAGCTTTCTTT.

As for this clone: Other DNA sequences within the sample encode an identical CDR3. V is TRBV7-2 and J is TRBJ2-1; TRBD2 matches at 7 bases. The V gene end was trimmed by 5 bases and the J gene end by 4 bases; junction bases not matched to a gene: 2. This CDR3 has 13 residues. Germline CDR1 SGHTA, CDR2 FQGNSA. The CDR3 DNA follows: TGTGCCAGCAGCCCAGCGGGATACAATGAGCAGTTCTTC. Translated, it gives CASSPAGYNEQFF.

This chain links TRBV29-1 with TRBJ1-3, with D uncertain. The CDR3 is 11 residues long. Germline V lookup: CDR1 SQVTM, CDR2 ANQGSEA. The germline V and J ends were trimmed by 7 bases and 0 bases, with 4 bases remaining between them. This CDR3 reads CSAGSGNTIYF. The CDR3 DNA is TGCAGCGCCGGCTCTGGAAACACCATATATTTT. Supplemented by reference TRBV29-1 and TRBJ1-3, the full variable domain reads SAVISQKPSRDICQRGTSLTIQCQVDSQVTMMFWYRQQPGQSLTLIATANQGSEATYESGFVIDKFPISRPNLTFSTLTVSNMSPEDSSIYLCSAGSGNTIYFGEGSWLTVV.

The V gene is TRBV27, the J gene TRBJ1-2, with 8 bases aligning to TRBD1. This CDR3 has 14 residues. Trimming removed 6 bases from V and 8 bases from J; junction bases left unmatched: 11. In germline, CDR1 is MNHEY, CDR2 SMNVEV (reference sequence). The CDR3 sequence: CASSLRSGGAGYTF. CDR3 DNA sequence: TGTGCCAGCAGCCTAAGATCAGGGGGCGCGGGCTACACCTTC.

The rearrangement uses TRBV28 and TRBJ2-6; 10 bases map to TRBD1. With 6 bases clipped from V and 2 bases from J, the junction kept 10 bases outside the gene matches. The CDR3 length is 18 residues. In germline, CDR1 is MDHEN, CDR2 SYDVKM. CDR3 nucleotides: TGTGCCAGCAGAGGTCCGGGACAGGGGACGACTGGGGCCAACGTCCTGACTTTC. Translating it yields CASRGPGQGTTGANVLTF.